This TCR beta chain is drawn from a study of CD8 T cells in ankylosing spondylitis. TCRdb re-analysed the 5' RACE reads in MiXCR, keeping a single row per CDR3 protein. Among about 200,000 distinct CDR3 sequences, approximately 7.3% were seen once, and the ten largest hold approximately 15%. This clonotype was seen a few times. Its antigen is unidentified. The CDR3 contains 16 residues. V lost 0 bases and J 0 bases, leaving 9 bases between the germline ends. Germline CDR1 SGHDN, CDR2 FVKESK. Study-wide points: Characteristic of ankylosing spondylitis blood, it appeared, was a TCR beta motif comprising 7 to 9 highly homologous variants.

The TCR comes from a male donor with ankylosing spondylitis. The sequenced sample consisted of blood, either unsorted or a sorted T cell fraction (not recorded which). J is TRBJ2-1 and V is TRBV14; D may correspond to TRBD1 or TRBD2 (5 bases each). The CDR3 DNA reads as TGTGCCAGCAGCCAAGATGGGACGGTCTCCTACAATGAGCAGTTCTTC. Residues: CASSQDGTVSYNEQFF.